This record concerns one TCR beta chain sequence. This entry comes from a study of technical replicates of blood from a few donors. The CDR3 has 15 residues. Losses at the gene ends were 0 bases for V and 3 bases for J; bases not matched to a gene: 4. Germline CDR1 SGHDT, CDR2 YYEEEE. TCRdb's table, derived via immunoSEQ multiplex PCR, lists solely in-frame clones and lacks some. The data hold about 84,000 clones, with 95% to 98% observed a single time. The rearrangement joins TRBV5-6 to TRBJ1-1, with 8 bases fitting TRBD1. This TCR was recovered from a human donor in good health. Material for sequencing was T cells isolated from PBMCs. This CDR3 reads CASSLGQGRDTEAFF. The CDR3 nucleotides read TGTGCCAGCAGCTTGGGACAGGGGAGGGACACTGAAGCTTTCTTT.